What follows is one T cell receptor beta chain and its context. No cognate antigen has been identified for it. Base qualities are missing; no much larger clone stands one base away. The entry originates in a study of shared clonotypes between healthy human individuals (dated by TCRdb to the early 2020s). Regarding the study in general: The cohort comprised a couple of women and a few men aged 18 to 49 years. Libraries were prepared and TCR repertoires were sequenced by different laboratories using diverse techniques, in order to increase sequencing depth and limit assay-specific biases. Per donor, leukapheresis produced somewhere between about 0.9 and 9.5 billion PBMCs. The study deeply sequenced blood TCR repertoires of about 5 healthy adults to estimate repertoire size and the extent of clonotype sharing between individuals. For each donor, CD4 naive and CD4 memory were each run on three plates, CD8 naive on two plates, and CD8 memory on one plate.

V is pruned by 6 bases and J by 1 base, leaving 3 bases of the junction without a gene match. From its cysteine to its phenylalanine, the CDR3 spans 13 amino acids. The entry retains the CDR3 DNA only, 39 bases that are in frame from base 1. From the germline V gene, CDR1 is SGHVS and CDR2 is FNYEAQ. Overall results and qualifications from the work: Only blood was sampled, and tissue TCR repertoires likely differ from those in blood. Even with the large sequencing depth, rarefaction of the sorted-subset datasets indicated that sequencing was incomplete. The small number of donors limited the genetic and exposure-history diversity represented. Clonotypes shared by all four sorted-subset donors showed higher generation probabilities than non-shared clonotypes. Pairwise subsampling indicated that sequencing depth was expected to affect the degree of clonotype sharing among donors. Estimated clonotype richness was generally larger for naive than for memory subsets. When a few donors were compared, the shared fraction of clonotypes was about 5.2% for naive CD4, 3.5% to 4% for naive CD8, 2.3% for memory CD4, and 0.4% for memory CD8.

Donors were healthy HIV-negative adults with no recently reported acute infections or vaccinations. Every donor was a Caucasian adult residing in Nashville, Tennessee, USA. Magnetic negative selection was used to enrich CD4+ T cells, after which naive cells were positively selected on CD45RA and the negative fraction became the memory subset. After blood collection by leukapheresis, PBMCs were isolated using Ficoll-Histopaque density gradient centrifugation and then cryopreserved in the vapor phase of liquid nitrogen. Analytical flow cytometry was used to check the purity and quantity of each magnetically sorted T cell population. Each sorted fraction had its genomic DNA isolated and then quantified by UV absorbance on a Nanodrop 2000c. Using the deep immunoSEQ assay, TCR CDR3 regions were amplified from genomic DNA by multiplex PCR. For each cell subset, the extracted genomic DNA was distributed evenly across all wells of several immunoSEQ 96-well plates, and each plate served as one replicate. For sorted subsets, roughly 200 ng of genomic DNA, equivalent to about 30,000 T cell genomes, went into each replicate PCR. The purified libraries were quantified using a Qubit 3.0 fluorometer, sized with a Bioanalyzer 2100, and then quantified again using the KAPA Library Quantification kit. Every immunoSEQ 96-well plate was sequenced on a dedicated single-read 150-cycle Illumina NextSeq 550 flow cell. From the authors' description of their analysis: The immunoSEQ output contained only junctional sequences without quality scores, so filtering could not match that applied to full-length reads. Sequences were annotated with PyIR, a Python wrapper for IgBLAST v1.9, and V/J genes and CDR3 were assigned using IMGT germline references. Any read was removed if the V/J assignment was weak (E-value above 1e-6), the CDR3 was missing, or the read contained stop codons, out-of-frame junctions, or ambiguous translated residues. V3J clonotypes were defined as sequences sharing an identical inferred V gene, J gene, and CDR3 amino acid sequence. Percentage overlap between repertoires was calculated by dividing the number of shared unique clonotypes by the size of the smaller repertoire. Three approaches were used to assess repertoire richness: RTK rarefaction, the Chao1 estimator, and Recon v2.1 estimates of unobserved clonotypes. Generation probabilities were computed with OLGA for all TCRbeta clonotypes obtained by the gDNA method from a handful of donors. Here the immuneACCESS table is served through TCRdb, limited to in-frame sequences with V and J called. Missing clones are a known gap in these copies; in checked studies unresolved V genes cover under half, and the rest lacks a known reason. That table supplies the V and J calls and clone size; D and trimming were determined from the DNA. Across this sample there are 950,000 to 1,200,000 clones, with 60% to 80% seen only once. The ten top clones hold over 0.8% of the sample.

This chain is built from TRBV7-6 and TRBJ2-7; 7 of the junction bases match TRBD1. The sequencing input was memory CD4+ T cells from PBMCs. The sample's cell subset or site label, in plain terms: CD45RA-negative fraction. The sequence derives from a man younger than 30 in good health. Some clones in this sample may be carry-over from other donors' samples. The CDR3 protein sequence reads: CASSGQESYEQYF. The sequenced DNA is TGTGCCAGCAGTGGACAGGAGTCCTACGAGCAGTACTTC.